These 18 T cell receptor beta chains came from one sample sequenced in a study of blood T cell repertoires in COVID-19. Only in-frame clones appear in the TCRdb table, and some are missing; sequencing was by immunoSEQ multiplex PCR. Of 180,000 or so clones listed, about 88% are singletons. The sample was peripheral blood. These receptors were collected from a man aged 18 to 30 with acute or convalescent COVID-19.

The chain has TRBV29-1 and TRBJ2-1, with D possibly TRBD1 on 5 matching bases. The CDR3 totals 13 residues. Germline V gene sequence: CDR1 SQVTM, CDR2 ANQGSEA. V was cut by 4 bases and J by 4 bases, with 11 bases left in between. CDR3 sequence reads: CSVAGSQYNEQFF. The CDR3 region has the DNA TGCAGCGTTGCAGGGTCGCAGTACAATGAGCAGTTCTTC.

The chain uses TRBV6-4 and TRBJ2-1, with TRBD2 matching over 8 bases. Unmatched junction bases numbered 9, after V lost 10 bases and J lost 4 bases. Germline V gives CDR1 MRHNA, CDR2 SNTAGT. This CDR3 is 14 amino acids long. The chain's CDR3 is CATLGLAGYNEQFF. CDR3 sequence (DNA): TGTGCCACCTTAGGGCTAGCGGGTTACAATGAGCAGTTCTTC.

The chain joins TRBV9 to TRBJ1-6; D not certain. Looked up from germline, CDR1 is SGDLS and CDR2 is YYNGEE. This CDR3 spans 15 amino acids. V lost 5 bases and J lost 4, with 13 bases in between. As DNA, the CDR3 is TGTGCCAGCAGAGGAGAGGCTGCTTATAATTCACCCCTCCACTTT. This translates into CASRGEAAYNSPLHF.

The chain combines TRBV6-5 with TRBJ1-1; 7 positions agree with TRBD1. V gave up 2 bases and J gave up 4 bases; unmatched junction bases: 1. CDR3 size: 13 residues. Germline V gene sequence: CDR1 MNHEY, CDR2 SVGAGI. CDR3: CASSYDRATEAFF. CDR3 bases: TGTGCCAGCAGTTACGACAGGGCCACTGAAGCTTTCTTT.

This clone has just one count. DNA of the CDR3: TGTGCCAGCAGTCATCCCAACAGGGTTGGAGGCTACACCTTC. Translation gives CASSHPNRVGGYTF. The chain is built from TRBV25-1 and TRBJ1-2; maybe TRBD1 (6 bases). Deletions cut 5 bases from V and 8 bases from J, with 18 bases between. Per the germline V gene, CDR1 is MGHDK and CDR2 is SYGVNS. The CDR3 consists of 14 residues.

The rearrangement uses TRBV28 and TRBJ1-4; perhaps TRBD1 as D (5 bases). The CDR3 is 18 amino acids. V lost 7 bases, J lost 0 bases, and 21 bases lay in between. The germline V gene encodes CDR1 MDHEN and CDR2 SYDVKM. The CDR3 loop reads CASNPTASSAATNEKLFF. CDR3 DNA: TGTGCCAGCAACCCGACAGCTAGTAGTGCTGCAACTAATGAAAAACTGTTTTTT.

The V gene is TRBV4-2, the J gene TRBJ1-3; 7 bases agree with TRBD1. The CDR3 has 18 amino acids. Trimming at V came to 0 bases and at J to 2 bases, leaving 10 bases not matched to a gene. From germline, CDR1 is LGHNA and CDR2 YNFKEQ. The CDR3 sequence: CASSQDQTGIWPGNTIYF. CDR3 in DNA: TGTGCCAGCAGCCAAGATCAGACAGGGATCTGGCCTGGAAACACCATATATTTT.

The rearrangement uses TRBV18 and TRBJ2-3; 7 bases line up with TRBD2. The germline V gene encodes CDR1 KGHSH and CDR2 LQKENI. Trimming took 6 bases from V and 2 from J; bases not matched to a gene: 2. The CDR3 runs 13 residues. In DNA form, the CDR3 reads TGTGCCAGCTCGCGGGGGACCACAGATACGCAGTATTTT. Residues: CASSRGTTDTQYF. Together with reference TRBV18 and TRBJ2-3, the CDR3 gives the full variable domain: NAGVMQNPRHLVRRRGQEARLRCSPMKGHSHVYWYRQLPEEGLKFMVYLQKENIIDESGMPKERFSAEFPKEGPSILRIQQVVRGDSAAYFCASSRGTTDTQYFGPGTRLTVL.

This clone was counted between two and nine times. The rearrangement joins TRBV12-5 to TRBJ2-7, with 7 positions matching TRBD1. Trimming cost V 0 bases and J 5 bases; bases outside gene matches: 4. The CDR3 runs to 14 residues. Germline CDR1 and CDR2: LGHNT and FRNRAP. CDR3 sequence: CASGLVAGGDEQYF. The CDR3 region has the DNA TGTGCTAGTGGTTTGGTAGCAGGGGGAGACGAGCAGTACTTC.

Comments on this clone: The sample carries other DNA sequences with the same CDR3. This sequence joins TRBV19 and TRBJ1-3; no clear D gene. The CDR3 is made up of 14 amino acids. CDR1 and CDR2 from the germline V gene are LNHDA and SQIVND (reference sequence). V was shortened by 7 bases and J by 0 bases, with 10 bases between the two germline ends. The CDR3 bases are TGTGCCAGTACCCCTAGTGTCTCTGGAAACACCATATATTTT. This encodes CASTPSVSGNTIYF.

This rearrangement joins TRBV18 to TRBJ1-5; weak D call: TRBD1 (5 bases). The V end lost 3 bases, the J end lost 0 bases, and 9 bases lay between the germline ends. Germline V gene data show CDR1 as KGHSH and CDR2 as LQKENI. The CDR3 runs 15 residues. The CDR3 reads CASSPRGGSNQPQHF. CDR3 in DNA: TGTGCCAGCTCACCTCGGGGGGGTAGCAATCAGCCCCAGCATTTT.

The chain joins TRBV19 to TRBJ2-5; TRBD1 aligns across 11 bases. Trimming cost V 6 bases and J 5 bases; bases outside gene matches: 8. The CDR3 sequence is 15 residues long. CDR1 LNHDA and CDR2 SQIVND come from the germline V gene (reference sequence). The CDR3 is CASSRLDRGQETQYF. In DNA form, the CDR3 reads TGTGCCAGTAGCCGATTGGACAGGGGGCAGGAGACCCAGTACTTC.

This chain links TRBV19 with TRBJ1-2; TRBD1 is a possible D gene (6 bases). Germline loops: CDR1 LNHDA, CDR2 SQIVND (reference sequence). V was trimmed by 7 bases and J by 7 bases, leaving 22 bases between them. The length of the CDR3 is 15 residues. The CDR3 region has the DNA TGTGCCAGTACCCTTGGACAGAGCACTTCTCCTGGCTACACCTTC. Translation gives CASTLGQSTSPGYTF. Full variable domain (remainder filled in from reference TRBV19 and TRBJ1-2): DGGITQSPKYLFRKEGQNVTLSCEQNLNHDAMYWYRQDPGQGLRLIYYSQIVNDFQKGDIAEGYSVSREKKESFPLTVTSAQKNPTAFYLCASTLGQSTSPGYTFGSGTRLTVV.

This clone was seen once. The chain joins TRBV4-1 to TRBJ2-2; D is possibly TRBD2 (6 bases). The CDR3 totals 18 residues. Germline CDR1 reads MGHRA; CDR2 reads YSYEKL. The V end was cut by 1 base, the J end by 5 bases, with 20 bases between. The chain's CDR3 is CASSQGGISGGTTGELFF. CDR3 in DNA: TGCGCCAGCAGCCAAGGAGGGATCTCTGGAGGGACGACCGGGGAGCTGTTTTTT.

The gene calls are TRBV2 and TRBJ1-5; D gene uncertain. This CDR3 contains 16 residues. The germline CDR1 and CDR2 sequences are SNHLY and FYNNEI. Trimming shortened V by 7 bases and J by 0 bases, and 16 bases separated the two germline ends. The CDR3: CASTDSQVLSNQPQHF. CDR3 coding DNA: TGTGCCAGCACTGATTCTCAGGTCCTTAGCAATCAGCCCCAGCATTTT.

This chain joins TRBV14 and TRBJ1-1, with 10 bases lining up with TRBD1. Germline V gene data show CDR1 as SGHDN and CDR2 as FVKESK. The CDR3 sequence is 13 residues long. With 4 bases clipped from V and 10 bases from J, the junction kept 6 bases outside the gene matches. DNA for the CDR3: TGTGCCAGCAGCCTTGACAGGGGGCACAGAGCTTTCTTT. Translation gives CASSLDRGHRAFF.

This chain joins TRBV30 and TRBJ1-5; D may be TRBD1 (5 bases). Deletions cut 3 bases from V and 3 bases from J, with 9 bases between. Per germline, CDR1 GTSNPN and CDR2 SVGIG (reference sequence). CDR3 length: 13 amino acids. CDR3 nucleotide sequence: TGTGCCTGGAGCCAGGGTTTCAATCAGCCCCAGCATTTT. This encodes CAWSQGFNQPQHF.

The genes are TRBV7-9 and TRBJ2-7, with TRBD2 matching 9 bases. Germline V CDR1 and CDR2: SEHNR, FQNEAQ (reference sequence). This CDR3 comprises 14 residues. Trimming cost V 3 bases and J 1 base; bases outside gene matches: 1. The CDR3 region is CASSFSGGSYEQYF. CDR3 nucleotides: TGTGCCAGCAGCTTTAGCGGGGGTTCCTACGAGCAGTACTTC.